This T cell receptor (beta chain) came from a study of cytomegalovirus exposure and HLA in healthy donors. With 5 bases removed from V and 6 bases from J, the gap between germline ends came to 19 bases. The CDR3 spans 16 residues. Germline CDR1 and CDR2: SGHTA and FQGTGA. The PCR made use of 60 Vbeta and 13 Jbeta primers. Libraries were prepared by immunoSEQ multiplex PCR; TCRdb keeps only in-frame clonotypes and omits some of them. Of about 160,000 clones listed, roughly 75% are singletons. The receptor was isolated from a woman in her fifties or sixties in good health and CMV-seropositive. Sequenced material: PBMCs. This chain uses TRBV7-3 with TRBJ2-2, with D perhaps matching TRBD1 (6 bases). The CDR3 DNA follows: TGTGCCAGCAGCCCTGGGGGCCGTAAAAGTTCCGGGGAGCTGTTTTTT. As protein: CASSPGGRKSSGELFF.